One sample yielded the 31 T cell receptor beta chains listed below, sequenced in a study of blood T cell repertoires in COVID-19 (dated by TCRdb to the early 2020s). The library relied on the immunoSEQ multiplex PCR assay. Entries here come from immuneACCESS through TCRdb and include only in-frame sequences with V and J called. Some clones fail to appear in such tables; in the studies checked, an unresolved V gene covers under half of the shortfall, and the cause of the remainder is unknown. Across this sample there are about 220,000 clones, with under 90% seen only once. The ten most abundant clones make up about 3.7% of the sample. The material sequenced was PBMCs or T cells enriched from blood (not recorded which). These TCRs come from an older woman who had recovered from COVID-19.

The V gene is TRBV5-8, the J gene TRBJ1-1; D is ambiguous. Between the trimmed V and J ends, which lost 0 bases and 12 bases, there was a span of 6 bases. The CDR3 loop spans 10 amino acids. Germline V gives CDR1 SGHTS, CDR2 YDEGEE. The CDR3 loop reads CASSLGPTFF. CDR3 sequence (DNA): TGTGCCAGCAGCTTGGGGCCCACTTTCTTT.

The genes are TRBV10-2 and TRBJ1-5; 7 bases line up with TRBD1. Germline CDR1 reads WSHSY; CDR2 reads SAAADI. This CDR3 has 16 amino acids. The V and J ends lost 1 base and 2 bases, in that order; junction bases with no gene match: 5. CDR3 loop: CASSEYDRAGNQPQHF. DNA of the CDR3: TGCGCCAGCAGTGAGTACGACAGGGCTGGCAATCAGCCCCAGCATTTT.

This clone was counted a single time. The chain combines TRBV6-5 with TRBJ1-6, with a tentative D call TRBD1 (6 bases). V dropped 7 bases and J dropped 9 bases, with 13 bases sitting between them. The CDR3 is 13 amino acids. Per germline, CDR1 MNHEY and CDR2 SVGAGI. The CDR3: CASTNRRGSPLHF. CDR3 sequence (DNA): TGTGCCAGCACCAACCGCAGGGGTTCACCCCTCCACTTT.

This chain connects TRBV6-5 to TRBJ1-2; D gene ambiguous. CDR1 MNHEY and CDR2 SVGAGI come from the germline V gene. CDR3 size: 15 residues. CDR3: CAASGPAATNYGYTF. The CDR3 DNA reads TGTGCGGCGAGCGGTCCGGCCGCCACTAACTATGGCTACACCTTC.

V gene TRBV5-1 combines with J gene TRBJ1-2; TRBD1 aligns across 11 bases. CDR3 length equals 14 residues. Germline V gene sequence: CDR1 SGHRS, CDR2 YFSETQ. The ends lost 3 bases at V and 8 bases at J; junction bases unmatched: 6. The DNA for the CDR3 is TGCGCCAGCAGCTCCGGACAGGGGGCGTGGGGCTACACCTTC. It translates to CASSSGQGAWGYTF.

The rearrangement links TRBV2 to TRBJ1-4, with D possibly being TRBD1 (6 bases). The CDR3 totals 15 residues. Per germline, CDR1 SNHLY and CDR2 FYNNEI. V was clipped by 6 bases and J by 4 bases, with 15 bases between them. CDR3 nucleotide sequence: TGTGCCAGCAGCGTCCAGGGGTCCCTTAATGAAAAACTGTTTTTT. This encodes CASSVQGSLNEKLFF.

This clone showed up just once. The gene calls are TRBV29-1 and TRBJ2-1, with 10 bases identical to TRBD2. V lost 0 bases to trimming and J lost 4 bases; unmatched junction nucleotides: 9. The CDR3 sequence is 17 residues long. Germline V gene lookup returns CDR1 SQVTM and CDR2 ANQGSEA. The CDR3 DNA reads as TGCAGCGTTGAAGATTTACCCCTAGCGGGGGTTTACAATGAGCAGTTCTTC. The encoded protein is CSVEDLPLAGVYNEQFF.

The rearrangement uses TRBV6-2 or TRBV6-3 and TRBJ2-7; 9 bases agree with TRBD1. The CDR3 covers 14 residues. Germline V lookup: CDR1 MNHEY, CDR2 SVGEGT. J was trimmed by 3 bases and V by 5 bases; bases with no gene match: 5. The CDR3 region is CASSGQGIRYEQYF. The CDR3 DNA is TGTGCCAGCAGTGGACAGGGGATTCGCTACGAGCAGTACTTC.

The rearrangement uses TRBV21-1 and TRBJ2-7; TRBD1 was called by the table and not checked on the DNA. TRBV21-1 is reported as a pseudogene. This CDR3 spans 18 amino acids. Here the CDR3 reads CASSNTPSGTGCTYEQYF. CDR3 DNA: TGTGCCAGCAGCAACACTCCATCCGGGACAGGATGTACCTACGAGCAGTACTTC.

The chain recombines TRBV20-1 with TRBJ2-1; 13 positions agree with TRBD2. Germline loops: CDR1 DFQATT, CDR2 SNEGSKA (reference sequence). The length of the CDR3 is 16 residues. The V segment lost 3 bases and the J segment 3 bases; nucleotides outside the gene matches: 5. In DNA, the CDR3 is TGCAGTGCTAGTCGGACTAGCGGGGGAGTCTACAATGAGCAGTTCTTC. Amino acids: CSASRTSGGVYNEQFF.

The CDR3 loop reads CASSFTSGREQETQYF. As DNA, the CDR3 is TGTGCCAGCAGCTTCACTAGCGGGAGAGAGCAAGAGACCCAGTACTTC. The V gene is TRBV7-2, the J gene TRBJ2-5; 11 bases fit TRBD2. CDR1 SGHTA and CDR2 FQGNSA come from the germline V gene. With 3 bases clipped from V and 2 bases from J, the junction kept 5 bases outside the gene matches. The CDR3 length is 16 residues.

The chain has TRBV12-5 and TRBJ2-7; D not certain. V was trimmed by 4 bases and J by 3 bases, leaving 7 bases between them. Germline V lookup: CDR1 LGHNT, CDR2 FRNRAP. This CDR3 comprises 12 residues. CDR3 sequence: CASGSYSYEQYF. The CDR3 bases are TGTGCTAGTGGTTCGTACAGCTACGAGCAGTACTTC.

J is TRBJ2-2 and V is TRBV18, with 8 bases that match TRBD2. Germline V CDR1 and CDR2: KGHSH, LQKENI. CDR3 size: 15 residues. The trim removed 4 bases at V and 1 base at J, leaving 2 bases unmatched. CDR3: CASSRAGGNTGELFF. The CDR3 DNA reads TGTGCCAGCTCACGCGCGGGAGGGAACACCGGGGAGCTGTTTTTT.

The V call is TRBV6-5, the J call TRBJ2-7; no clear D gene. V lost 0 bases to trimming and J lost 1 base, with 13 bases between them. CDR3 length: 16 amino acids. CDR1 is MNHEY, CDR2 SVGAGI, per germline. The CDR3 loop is CASSYSISGLSYEQYF. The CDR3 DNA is TGTGCCAGCAGTTACTCTATTTCAGGCCTTTCCTACGAGCAGTACTTC.

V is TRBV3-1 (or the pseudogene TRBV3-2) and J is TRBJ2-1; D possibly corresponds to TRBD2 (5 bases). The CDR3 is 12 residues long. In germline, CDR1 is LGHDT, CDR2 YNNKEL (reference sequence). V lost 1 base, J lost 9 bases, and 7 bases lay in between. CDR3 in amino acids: CASSQGGLEQFF. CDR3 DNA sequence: TGTGCCAGCAGCCAAGGAGGACTTGAGCAGTTCTTC.

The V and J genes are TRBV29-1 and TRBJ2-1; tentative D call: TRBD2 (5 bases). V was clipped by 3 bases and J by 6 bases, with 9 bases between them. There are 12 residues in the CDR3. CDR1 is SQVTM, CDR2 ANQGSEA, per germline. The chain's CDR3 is CSVDRTLNEQFF. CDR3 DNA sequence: TGCAGCGTTGATAGGACTCTCAATGAGCAGTTCTTC.

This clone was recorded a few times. CDR3 nucleotide sequence: TGTGCCAGCAGCTCGGGATCTAGCGGGGGGGGTGCAGATACGCAGTATTTT. Its protein product is CASSSGSSGGGADTQYF. The V call is TRBV7-9, the J call TRBJ2-3, with TRBD2 identical over 12 bases. Germline V gives CDR1 SEHNR, CDR2 FQNEAQ (reference sequence). J lost 4 bases, V lost 4 bases, and 9 bases had no gene match. There are 17 residues in the CDR3.

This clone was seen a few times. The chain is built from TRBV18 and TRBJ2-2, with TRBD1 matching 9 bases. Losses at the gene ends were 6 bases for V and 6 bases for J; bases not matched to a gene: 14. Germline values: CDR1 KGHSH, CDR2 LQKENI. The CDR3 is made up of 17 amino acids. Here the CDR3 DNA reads TGTGCCAGCTCTCGCAGTACATCACAGGGGGCGTCCGGGGAGCTGTTTTTT. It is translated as CASSRSTSQGASGELFF.

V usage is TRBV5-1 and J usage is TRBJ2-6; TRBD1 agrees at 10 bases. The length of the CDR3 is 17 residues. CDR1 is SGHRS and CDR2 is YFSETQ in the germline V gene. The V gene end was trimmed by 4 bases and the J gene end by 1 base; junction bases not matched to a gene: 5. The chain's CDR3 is CASSHGDRGSGANVLTF. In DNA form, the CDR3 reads TGCGCCAGCAGCCACGGGGACAGGGGTTCTGGGGCCAACGTCCTGACTTTC.

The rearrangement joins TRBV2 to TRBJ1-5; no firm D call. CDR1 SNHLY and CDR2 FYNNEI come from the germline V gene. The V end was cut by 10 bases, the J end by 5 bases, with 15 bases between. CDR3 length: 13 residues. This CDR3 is CATRQSRYQPQHF. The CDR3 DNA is TGTGCCACACGACAAAGTCGGTATCAGCCCCAGCATTTT. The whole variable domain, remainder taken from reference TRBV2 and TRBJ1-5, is EPEVTQTPSHQVTQMGQEVILRCVPISNHLYFYWYRQILGQKVEFLVSFYNNEISEKSEIFDDQFSVERPDGSNFTLKIRSTKLEDSAMYFCATRQSRYQPQHFGDGTRLSIL.

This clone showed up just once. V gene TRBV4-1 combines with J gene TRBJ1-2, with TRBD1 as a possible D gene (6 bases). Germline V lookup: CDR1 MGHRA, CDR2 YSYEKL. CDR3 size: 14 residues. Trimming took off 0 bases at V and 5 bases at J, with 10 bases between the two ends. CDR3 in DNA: TGCGCCAGCAGCCAAGAACAGGGTGAATATGGCTACACCTTC. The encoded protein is CASSQEQGEYGYTF.

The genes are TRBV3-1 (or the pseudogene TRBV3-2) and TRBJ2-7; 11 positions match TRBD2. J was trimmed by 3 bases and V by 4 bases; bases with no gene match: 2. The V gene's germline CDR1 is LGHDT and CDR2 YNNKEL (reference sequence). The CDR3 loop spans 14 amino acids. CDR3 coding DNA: TGTGCCAGCAGCCTGACTAGCGGGAACTACGAGCAGTACTTC. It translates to CASSLTSGNYEQYF.

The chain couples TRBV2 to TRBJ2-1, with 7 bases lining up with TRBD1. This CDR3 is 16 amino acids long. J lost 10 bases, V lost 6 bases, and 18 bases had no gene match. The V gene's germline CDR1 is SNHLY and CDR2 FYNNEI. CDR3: CASRPPGQSTHGEQFF. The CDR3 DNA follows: TGTGCCAGCAGGCCCCCGGGACAGTCGACCCACGGAGAGCAGTTCTTC. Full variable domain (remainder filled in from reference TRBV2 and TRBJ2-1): EPEVTQTPSHQVTQMGQEVILRCVPISNHLYFYWYRQILGQKVEFLVSFYNNEISEKSEIFDDQFSVERPDGSNFTLKIRSTKLEDSAMYFCASRPPGQSTHGEQFFGPGTRLTVL.

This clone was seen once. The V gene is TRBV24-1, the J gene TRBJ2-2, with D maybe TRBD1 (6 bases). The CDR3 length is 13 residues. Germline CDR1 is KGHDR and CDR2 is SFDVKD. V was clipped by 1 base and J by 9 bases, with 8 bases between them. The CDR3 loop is CATSDLGGRELFF. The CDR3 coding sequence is TGTGCCACCAGTGATTTAGGGGGAAGGGAGCTGTTTTTT.

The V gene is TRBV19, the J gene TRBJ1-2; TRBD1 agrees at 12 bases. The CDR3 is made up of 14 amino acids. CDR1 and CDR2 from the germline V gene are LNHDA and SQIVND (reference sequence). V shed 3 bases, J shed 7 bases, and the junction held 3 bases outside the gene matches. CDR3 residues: CASSMGQGAFGYTF. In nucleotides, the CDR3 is TGTGCCAGTAGTATGGGACAGGGGGCGTTTGGCTACACCTTC.

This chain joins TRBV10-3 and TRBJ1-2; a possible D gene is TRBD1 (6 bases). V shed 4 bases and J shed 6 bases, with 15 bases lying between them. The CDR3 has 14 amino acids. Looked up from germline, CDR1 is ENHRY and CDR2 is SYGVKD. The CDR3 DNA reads TGTGCCATCAGTGGGAGGACAGCGGAGGATGGCTACACCTTC. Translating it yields CAISGRTAEDGYTF.

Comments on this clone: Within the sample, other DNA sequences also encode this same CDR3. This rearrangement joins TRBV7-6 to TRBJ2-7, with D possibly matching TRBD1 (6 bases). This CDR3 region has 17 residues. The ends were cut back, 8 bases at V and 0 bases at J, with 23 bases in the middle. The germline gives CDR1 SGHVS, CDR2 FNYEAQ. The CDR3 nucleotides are TGTGCCAGCGGGGATGAGGGGCGCCAGGGGCACTCCTACGAGCAGTACTTC. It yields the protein CASGDEGRQGHSYEQYF.

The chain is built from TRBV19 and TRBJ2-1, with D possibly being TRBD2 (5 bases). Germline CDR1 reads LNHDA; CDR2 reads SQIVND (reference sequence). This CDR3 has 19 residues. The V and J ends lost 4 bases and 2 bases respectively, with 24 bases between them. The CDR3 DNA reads TGTGCCAGTAGTAGGTCCGCATGGGATCCTGGGAGTACCTACAATGAGCAGTTCTTC. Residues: CASSRSAWDPGSTYNEQFF.

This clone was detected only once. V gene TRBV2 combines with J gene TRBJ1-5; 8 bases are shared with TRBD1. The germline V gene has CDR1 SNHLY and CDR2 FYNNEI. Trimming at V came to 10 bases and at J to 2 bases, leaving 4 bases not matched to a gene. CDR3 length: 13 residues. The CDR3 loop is CATSTGGNQPQHF. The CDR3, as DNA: TGTGCCACTTCGACAGGGGGCAATCAGCCCCAGCATTTT.

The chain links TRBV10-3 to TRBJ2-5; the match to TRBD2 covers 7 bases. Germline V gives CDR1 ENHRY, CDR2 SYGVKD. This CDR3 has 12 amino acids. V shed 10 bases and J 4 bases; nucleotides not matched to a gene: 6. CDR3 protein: CATQAGVETQYF. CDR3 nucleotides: TGTGCCACCCAGGCGGGAGTAGAGACCCAGTACTTC.

The CDR3 bases are TGTGCCAGCAGTTCCGGACAGATCCTCAGCTCCTACGAGCAGTACTTC. The encoded protein is CASSSGQILSSYEQYF. The chain uses TRBV6-2 or TRBV6-3 and TRBJ2-7; perhaps TRBD1 as D (6 bases). V shed 4 bases and J shed 0 bases, with 16 bases lying between them. Germline CDR1 is MNHEY and CDR2 is SVGEGT. This CDR3 is 16 amino acids long.